What follows describes a single T cell receptor (beta chain). This sample stems from a study of blood T cell repertoires in COVID-19. In the study overall: PBMCs, B-cell-depleted T cells, or T cells provided the cDNA or gDNA that made up the material.

Generated by immunoSEQ multiplex PCR, the TCRdb table keeps only in-frame clones and is missing some. The sample lists roughly 200,000 clones, nearly 85% occurring once. Per germline, CDR1 SNHLY and CDR2 FYNNEI. The CDR3 contains 14 residues. The J segment lost 5 bases and the V segment lost 11 bases, leaving 12 bases of the junction unmatched. Material for sequencing was peripheral blood. The sequence was collected from a woman in her twenties or thirties with COVID-19, enrolled during active disease. V and J are TRBV2 and TRBJ2-3; 8 nucleotides agree with TRBD2. The CDR3 DNA is TGTGCCGGACAGCCAGCGGGGGTTATAGATACGCAGTATTTT. It codes for CAGQPAGVIDTQYF.